The T cell receptor beta chain described here comes from a study of T cell responses to AZD1222 COVID-19 vaccine. Study-level results: CD4 TCRs associated with vaccination spanned spike, dominating at 160-218 and 743-854.

Using immunoSEQ multiplex PCR, the repertoire was profiled, and TCRdb retains in-frame clones only, with some absent. The sample lists about 110,000 clones, around 90% seen once, with 3.5% to 4.5% in the top ten. CDR3 length: 16 amino acids. Germline V gives CDR1 MNHNS, CDR2 SASEGT. Trimming shortened V by 3 bases and J by 3 bases, and 17 bases separated the two germline ends. Worth noting for this clone: What it recognizes is unknown.

The chain couples TRBV6-1 to TRBJ1-1, with D possibly TRBD1 on 6 matching bases. The TCR originated in an adult in good health. Material: peripheral blood, obtained on day 0 of AZD1222 vaccination. The CDR3 nucleotides read TGTGCCAGCAGTGATCCTTCGTACGGGGGCTACACTGAAGCTTTCTTT. Protein product: CASSDPSYGGYTEAFF.